This T cell receptor (beta chain) appears in the sequencing data of a study of siplizumab effects on memory and regulatory T cells. This CDR3 spans 16 amino acids. CDR1 SGHDN and CDR2 FVKESK come from the germline V gene. V was cut by 1 base and J by 8 bases, with 18 bases left in between. The assay was immunoSEQ multiplex PCR, and TCRdb's table has in-frame clones only and misses some. The sample lists some 100,000 clones; 90% to 95% were seen once. V gene TRBV14 combines with J gene TRBJ2-1; D unresolved. The sequencing input was non-Treg CD4+ T cells sorted from blood. This TCR derives from a human donor in good health. The CDR3 sequence: CASSQGRQLLSDEQFF. The CDR3 bases are TGTGCCAGCAGCCAAGGTCGGCAACTATTATCCGATGAGCAGTTCTTC. Complete variable domain (other parts from reference TRBV14 and TRBJ2-1): EAGVTQFPSHSVIEKGQTVTLRCDPISGHDNLYWYRRVMGKEIKFLLHFVKESKQDESGMPNNRFLAERTGGTYSTLKVQPAELEDSGVYFCASSQGRQLLSDEQFFGPGTRLTVL.